One and the same sample provided the 14 T cell receptor beta chains below, sequenced in a study of OX40 agonist ivuxolimab in advanced cancers. Clones were sequenced by immunoSEQ multiplex PCR, and TCRdb holds only the in-frame ones, with some missing. Of some 23,000 clones in the sample, less than 90% were seen once. The sequenced sample was CD4+ or CD8+ T cells sorted from blood, obtained in a trial of the OX40 agonist ivuxolimab. The source is an adult with an advanced solid tumor such as melanoma, head and neck, liver or kidney cancer.

V gene TRBV19 combines with J gene TRBJ1-1, with a tentative D call TRBD1 (5 bases). The CDR3 loop spans 15 amino acids. V shed 1 base and J shed 4 bases, with 13 bases lying between them. Germline V gene data show CDR1 as LNHDA and CDR2 as SQIVND (reference sequence). CDR3 sequence: CASSIGGRVSTEAFF. CDR3 nucleotides: TGTGCCAGTAGTATAGGGGGCAGGGTATCCACTGAAGCTTTCTTT.

The CDR3 nucleotides read TGTGCCAGCAGCCCCTGGACAGGGGAGATGCGAAACACTGAAGCTTTCTTT. Protein sequence: CASSPWTGEMRNTEAFF. This rearrangement joins TRBV9 to TRBJ1-1, with 9 positions matching TRBD1. Per germline, CDR1 SGDLS and CDR2 YYNGEE. The CDR3 is made up of 17 amino acids. The V and J ends lost 4 bases and 2 bases, in that order; junction bases with no gene match: 12.

The V gene is TRBV6-5, the J gene TRBJ1-1, with TRBD1 matching 11 bases. Germline CDR1 is MNHEY and CDR2 is SVGAGI. The CDR3 is 15 amino acids. V shed 6 bases and J 3 bases; nucleotides not matched to a gene: 6. This CDR3 reads CASRDGQGAYTEAFF. Here the CDR3 DNA reads TGTGCCAGCAGGGATGGACAGGGGGCCTACACTGAAGCTTTCTTT.

V usage is TRBV9 and J usage is TRBJ1-2, with D possibly TRBD1 on 5 matching bases. CDR1 and CDR2 (germline): SGDLS, YYNGEE. The CDR3 contains 15 residues. Trimming cost V 0 bases and J 4 bases, with 13 bases left between them. Here the CDR3 reads CASSVVSAGPYGYTF. Written as DNA, the CDR3 is TGTGCCAGCAGCGTAGTCTCGGCAGGGCCCTATGGCTACACCTTC.

The rearrangement joins TRBV27 to TRBJ2-1; D not resolved. CDR1 is MNHEY and CDR2 is SMNVEV in the germline V gene (reference sequence). CDR3 length: 15 residues. V gave up 2 bases and J gave up 2 bases, with 10 bases separating them. The CDR3 DNA is TGTGCCAGCAGTTTACGGCCCCACCCCTACAATGAGCAGTTCTTC. Its protein product is CASSLRPHPYNEQFF.

The chain couples TRBV6-1 to TRBJ2-7; D possibly corresponds to TRBD1 (5 bases). V lost 4 bases, J lost 3 bases, and 13 bases lay in between. This CDR3 is built from 14 residues. Looked up from germline, CDR1 is MNHNS and CDR2 is SASEGT. The chain's CDR3 is CASSAAGRGYEQYF. CDR3 nucleotide sequence: TGTGCCAGCAGTGCCGCAGGAAGGGGCTACGAGCAGTACTTC.

The rearrangement joins TRBV6-5 to TRBJ2-1; no clear D gene. Germline values: CDR1 MNHEY, CDR2 SVGAGI. Trimming pared 2 bases from V and 6 bases from J, leaving 8 bases between. The CDR3 is 13 amino acids. The CDR3 region is CASSYGSPNEQFF. The CDR3 DNA follows: TGTGCCAGCAGTTACGGCAGTCCCAATGAGCAGTTCTTC.

The V call is TRBV6-4, the J call TRBJ2-2; 8 positions agree with TRBD1. CDR3 length: 16 amino acids. Trimming took 6 bases from V and 5 from J; bases not matched to a gene: 11. Germline V gives CDR1 MRHNA, CDR2 SNTAGT. DNA for the CDR3: TGTGCCAGCAGCGGGGGACAGGTGGGGAAGACCGGGGAGCTGTTTTTT. It codes for CASSGGQVGKTGELFF.

V gene TRBV10-2 combines with J gene TRBJ2-2; 11 bases fit TRBD2. V was pared by 3 bases and J by 2 bases, with 11 bases of the junction left unmatched. The CDR3 length is 19 residues. Germline V lookup: CDR1 WSHSY, CDR2 SAAADI. CDR3 sequence reads: CASSDLLETSGVNTGELFF. The CDR3 coding sequence is TGCGCCAGCAGTGACCTTCTCGAGACTAGCGGGGTTAACACCGGGGAGCTGTTTTTT.

The chain uses TRBV5-6 and TRBJ1-3, with a possible D match to TRBD1 (5 bases). The CDR3 runs 15 residues. V gave up 0 bases and J gave up 0 bases, with 7 bases separating them. Germline values: CDR1 SGHDT, CDR2 YYEEEE. The DNA for the CDR3 is TGTGCCAGCAGCTTGGTCAGGGCCTCTGGAAACACCATATATTTT. Its translation: CASSLVRASGNTIYF.

The gene calls are TRBV5-4 and TRBJ1-1; TRBD1 matches at 7 bases. Losses at the gene ends were 10 bases for V and 1 base for J; bases not matched to a gene: 10. Germline V gene data show CDR1 as SGHNT and CDR2 as YYREEE (reference sequence). This CDR3 spans 14 amino acids. This chain's CDR3 is CAGQGGKGNTEAFF. The CDR3 DNA reads TGTGCCGGCCAGGGGGGAAAGGGGAACACTGAAGCTTTCTTT. Full variable domain (remainder filled in from reference TRBV5-4 and TRBJ1-1): ETGVTQSPTHLIKTRGQQVTLRCSSQSGHNTVSWYQQALGQGPQFIFQYYREEENGRGNFPPRFSGLQFPNYSSELNVNALELDDSALYLCAGQGGKGNTEAFFGQGTRLTVV.

J is TRBJ2-1 and V is TRBV4-2, with a tentative D call TRBD2 (6 bases). Germline-derived CDR1 and CDR2 are LGHNA and YNFKEQ. The CDR3 is 14 residues long. With 1 base removed from V and 7 bases from J, the gap between germline ends came to 11 bases. The CDR3 nucleotides are TGTGCCAGCAGCCAAGTGGTACGGGAGAATGAGCAGTTCTTC. Translating gives CASSQVVRENEQFF.

The chain carries TRBV4-3 and TRBJ2-7; D not certain. Between the trimmed V and J ends, which lost 0 bases and 0 bases, there was a span of 9 bases. CDR3 length equals 15 residues. The germline V gene has CDR1 LGHNA and CDR2 YSLEER. The CDR3 reads CASSQDYGFSYEQYF. CDR3 nucleotides: TGCGCCAGCAGCCAAGATTACGGATTCTCCTACGAGCAGTACTTC.

A single count supports this clone. The CDR3 region has the DNA TGCGCCAGCAGCTACCAGGGGAATGAGCAGTTCTTC. This translates into CASSYQGNEQFF. The chain uses TRBV4-1 and TRBJ2-1; a possible D gene is TRBD1 (6 bases). The germline V gene has CDR1 MGHRA and CDR2 YSYEKL. This CDR3 spans 12 amino acids. V was trimmed by 5 bases and J by 7 bases, leaving 9 bases between them.